Described below is a single TCR beta chain sequence and its context. A much more abundant neighbour one base away suggests this may be a read error. Arm-PCR of CDR3 regions with iRepertoire HTBI primers generated TCR beta libraries. In the original analysis: Detected in the samples were roughly 60 TRBV and 14 to 15 TRBJ segments. TCRdb re-called the multiplex PCR reads through MiXCR, storing one row per CDR3 protein. These V and J calls rely on TCRdb rather than the paper's analysis. The sample holds a few hundred thousand distinct CDR3 sequences, around 15% seen once. The data originate from a study of regulatory T cells in long-lasting Graves disease. Time point specified: newly diagnosed GD, antithyroid drugs for less than 3 months. RNA extracted from PBMCs served as the sequencing template. CDR1 is ENHRY, CDR2 SYGVKD, per germline. With 2 bases clipped from V and 7 bases from J, the junction kept 4 bases outside the gene matches. The CDR3 covers 14 residues.

The sample also formed part of further work on T cells in Graves' hyperthyroidism and ophthalmopathy. That report adds: Primed by the HTBI set, a first-round RT-PCR was run on the TCR CDR3. Blood samples included most of the expanded thyroid clonotypes exceeding 0.001.

The sample here was peripheral blood mononuclear cells (PBMCs), taken at new diagnosis, from a patient treated with antithyroid drugs. The clonotype was recovered from a woman in her forties or fifties with Graves disease. The chain recombines TRBV10-3 with TRBJ2-7, with 11 bases fitting TRBD1. CDR3 DNA sequence: TGTGCCATCAGTGAGGGGACAGGGGGGGATGAGCAGTACTTC. It translates to CAISEGTGGDEQYF.